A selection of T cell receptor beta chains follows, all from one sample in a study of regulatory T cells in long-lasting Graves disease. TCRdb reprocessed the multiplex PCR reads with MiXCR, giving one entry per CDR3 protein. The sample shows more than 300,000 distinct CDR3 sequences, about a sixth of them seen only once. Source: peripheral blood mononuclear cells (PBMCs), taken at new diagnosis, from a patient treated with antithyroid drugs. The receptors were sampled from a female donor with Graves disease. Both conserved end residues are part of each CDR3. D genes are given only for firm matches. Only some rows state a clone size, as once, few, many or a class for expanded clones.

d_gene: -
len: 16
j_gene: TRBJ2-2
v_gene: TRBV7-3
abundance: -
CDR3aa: CASSSTPGGDTGELFF
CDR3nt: TGTGCCAGCAGCTCCACCCCGGGGGGCGACACCGGGGAGCTGTTTTTT

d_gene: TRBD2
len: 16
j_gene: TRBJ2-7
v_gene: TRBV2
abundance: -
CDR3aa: CASSTQSGRAGYEQYF
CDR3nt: TGTGCCAGCAGTACCCAGAGCGGGAGGGCAGGGTACGAGCAGTACTTC

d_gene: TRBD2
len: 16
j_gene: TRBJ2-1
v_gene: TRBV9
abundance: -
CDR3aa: CASSQSGGVSYNEQFF
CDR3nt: TGTGCCAGCAGTCAGAGCGGGGGGGTCTCCTACAATGAGCAGTTCTTC

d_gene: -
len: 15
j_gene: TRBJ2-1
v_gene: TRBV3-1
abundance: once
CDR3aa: CASSQVGGRYNEQFF
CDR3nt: TGTGCCAGCAGCCAAGTCGGGGGCCGATACAATGAGCAGTTCTTC

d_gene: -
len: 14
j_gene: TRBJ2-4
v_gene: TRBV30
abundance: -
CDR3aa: CAWSVVRRLNIQYF
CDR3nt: TGTGCCTGGAGTGTAGTCCGCAGACTGAACATTCAGTACTTC

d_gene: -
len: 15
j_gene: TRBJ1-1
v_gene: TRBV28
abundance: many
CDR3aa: CASSPTDNMNTEAFF
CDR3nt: TGTGCCAGCAGCCCTACTGACAACATGAACACTGAAGCTTTCTTT

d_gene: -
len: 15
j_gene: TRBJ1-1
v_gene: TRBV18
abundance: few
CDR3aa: CASSPATALNTEAFF
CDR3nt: TGTGCCAGCTCACCTGCGACAGCTTTGAACACTGAAGCTTTCTTT

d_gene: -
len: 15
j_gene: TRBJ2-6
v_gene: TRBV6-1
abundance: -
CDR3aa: CASSSPVAGANVLTF
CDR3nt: TGTGCCAGCAGCTCCCCAGTTGCTGGGGCCAACGTCCTGACTTTC

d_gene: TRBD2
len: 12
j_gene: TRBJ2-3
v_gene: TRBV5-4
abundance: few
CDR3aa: CASSTGLATQYF
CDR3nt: TGTGCCAGCAGTACCGGACTAGCAACGCAGTATTTT

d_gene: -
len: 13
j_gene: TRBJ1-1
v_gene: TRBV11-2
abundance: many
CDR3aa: CASSLENMGEAFF
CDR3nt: TGTGCCAGCAGCTTAGAGAATATGGGTGAAGCTTTCTTT

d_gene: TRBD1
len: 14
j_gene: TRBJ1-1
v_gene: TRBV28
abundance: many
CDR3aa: CASRGTGRITEAFF
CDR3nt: TGTGCCAGCAGAGGGACAGGGCGCATCACTGAAGCTTTCTTT